Below, 7 T cell receptor beta chains from the same sample are listed, as sequenced in a study of CD8 T cells in ankylosing spondylitis. TCRdb fed the 5' RACE reads into MiXCR, producing one record per CDR3 protein. The table lists 250,000 or so distinct CDR3 sequences, about 10% of them singletons. Sequenced sample: blood, either unsorted or a sorted T cell fraction (not recorded which). Receptors originate from a male donor with ankylosing spondylitis or in good health (not recorded which).

This clonotype showed up many times. This chain joins TRBV20-1 and TRBJ2-3; 8 nucleotides line up with TRBD2. V lost 6 bases and J lost 4; bases outside the gene matches: 6. The CDR3 extends over 13 amino acids. The V gene's germline CDR1 is DFQATT and CDR2 SNEGSKA (reference sequence). CDR3 sequence: CSAREGSADTQYF. The CDR3 region has the DNA TGCAGTGCCCGGGAGGGTAGCGCAGATACGCAGTATTTT.

This clonotype showed up many times. The V call is TRBV12-3 or TRBV12-4, the J call TRBJ2-2, with D perhaps matching TRBD1 or TRBD2 (5 bases each). The CDR3 totals 15 residues. Trimming left V 7 bases short and J 2 bases short, with 14 bases between. The CDR3 sequence: CASTNPGPNTGELFF. For the CDR3, the DNA is TGTGCCAGCACTAACCCGGGGCCTAACACCGGGGAGCTGTTTTTT.

The rearrangement joins TRBV11-2 to TRBJ2-1, with TRBD1 matching 10 bases. CDR1 and CDR2 (germline): SGHAT, FQNNGV. The length of the CDR3 is 18 residues. Germline trimming cut 5 bases from V and 7 bases from J; bases unmatched to any gene: 17. This CDR3 reads CASSLWGTGEGGRNEQFF. The DNA of the CDR3 is TGTGCCAGCAGCCTCTGGGGGACAGGGGAGGGGGGGAGGAATGAGCAGTTCTTC.

This clonotype was seen a handful of times. The chain carries TRBV19 and TRBJ1-2, with a weak D call TRBD1 (6 bases). With 6 bases removed from V and 4 bases from J, the gap between germline ends came to 15 bases. This CDR3 has 14 amino acids. CDR1 is LNHDA, CDR2 SQIVND, per germline (reference sequence). The CDR3 nucleotides read TGTGCCAGTAGCCCCGGCTGGGGGGCCTATGGCTACACCTTC. Translating it yields CASSPGWGAYGYTF.

This clonotype was seen at least ten times. The chain couples TRBV10-3 to TRBJ1-6; possible D gene TRBD1, 5 bases. The CDR3 spans 17 residues. V was cut by 0 bases and J by 8 bases, with 17 bases left in between. Per the germline V gene, CDR1 is ENHRY and CDR2 is SYGVKD. The CDR3 DNA reads TGTGCCATCAGTGAGTCGAAGGGGCGCCCGGGGGATTCACCCCTCCACTTT. This sequence encodes CAISESKGRPGDSPLHF.

This clonotype was picked up many times. This chain links TRBV5-4 with TRBJ2-1; perhaps TRBD1 as D (5 bases). The CDR3 consists of 13 residues. Trimming shortened V by 6 bases and J by 9 bases, and 16 bases separated the two germline ends. Looked up from germline, CDR1 is SGHNT and CDR2 is YYREEE (reference sequence). The CDR3 loop is CASKGKRFGEQFF. The CDR3 region has the DNA TGTGCCAGCAAGGGGAAGAGATTCGGTGAGCAGTTCTTC.

This clonotype was detected ten times or more. This chain uses TRBV5-1 with TRBJ2-3, with D perhaps matching TRBD2 (6 bases). V lost 2 bases and J 3 bases, leaving 10 bases between the germline ends. Germline V gives CDR1 SGHRS, CDR2 YFSETQ. This CDR3 is 14 amino acids long. The CDR3 sequence is CASSLALATDTQYF. For the CDR3, the DNA is TGCGCCAGCAGCTTAGCACTAGCAACAGATACGCAGTATTTT.